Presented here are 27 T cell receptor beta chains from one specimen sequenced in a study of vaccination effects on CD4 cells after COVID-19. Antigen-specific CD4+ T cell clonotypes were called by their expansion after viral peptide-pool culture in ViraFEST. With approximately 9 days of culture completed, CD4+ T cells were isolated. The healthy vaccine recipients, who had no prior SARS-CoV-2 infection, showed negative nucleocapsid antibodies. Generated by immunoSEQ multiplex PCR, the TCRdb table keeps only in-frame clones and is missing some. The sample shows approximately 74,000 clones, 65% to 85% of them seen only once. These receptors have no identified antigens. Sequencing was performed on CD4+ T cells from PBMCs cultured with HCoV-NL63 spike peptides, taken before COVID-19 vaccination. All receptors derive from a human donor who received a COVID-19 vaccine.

The CDR3 DNA is TGTGCCAGCAGCGTAGCGCCGACAACTATGAACACTGAAGCTTTCTTT. Its translation is CASSVAPTTMNTEAFF. This rearrangement joins TRBV9 to TRBJ1-1; D ambiguous. The ends were cut back, 0 bases at V and 0 bases at J, with 12 bases in the middle. The germline V gene encodes CDR1 SGDLS and CDR2 YYNGEE. This CDR3 has 16 residues.

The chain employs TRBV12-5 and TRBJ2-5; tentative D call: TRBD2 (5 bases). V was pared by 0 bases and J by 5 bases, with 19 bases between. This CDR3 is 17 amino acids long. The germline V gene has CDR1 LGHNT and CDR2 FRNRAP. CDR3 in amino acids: CASGLVPDGTGWETQYF. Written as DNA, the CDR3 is TGTGCTAGTGGTTTGGTACCGGACGGCACGGGGTGGGAGACCCAGTACTTC.

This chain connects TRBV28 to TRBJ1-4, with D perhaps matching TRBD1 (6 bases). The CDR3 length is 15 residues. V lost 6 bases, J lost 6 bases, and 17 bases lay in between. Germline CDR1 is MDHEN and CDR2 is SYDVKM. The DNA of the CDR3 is TGTGCCAGCAGGCAACAGGGTGTCCTTTATGAAAAACTGTTTTTT. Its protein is CASRQQGVLYEKLFF.

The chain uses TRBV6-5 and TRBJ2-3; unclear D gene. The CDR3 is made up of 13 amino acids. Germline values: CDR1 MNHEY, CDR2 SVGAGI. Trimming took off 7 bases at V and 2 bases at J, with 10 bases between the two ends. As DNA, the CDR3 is TGTGCCAGCAACACCCGATACACAGATACGCAGTATTTT. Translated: CASNTRYTDTQYF.

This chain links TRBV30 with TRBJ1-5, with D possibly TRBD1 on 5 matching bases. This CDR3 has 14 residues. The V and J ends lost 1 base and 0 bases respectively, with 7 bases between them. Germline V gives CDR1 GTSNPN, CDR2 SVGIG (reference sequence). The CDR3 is CAWSAGSSNQPQHF. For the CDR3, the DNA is TGTGCCTGGAGTGCAGGGAGTAGCAATCAGCCCCAGCATTTT.

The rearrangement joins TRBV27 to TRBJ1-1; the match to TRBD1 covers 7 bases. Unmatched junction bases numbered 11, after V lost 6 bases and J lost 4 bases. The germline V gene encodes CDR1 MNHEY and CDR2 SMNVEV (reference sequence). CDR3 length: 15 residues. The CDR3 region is CASRFNRGGGTEAFF. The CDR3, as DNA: TGTGCCAGCAGATTCAACAGGGGAGGAGGCACTGAAGCTTTCTTT.

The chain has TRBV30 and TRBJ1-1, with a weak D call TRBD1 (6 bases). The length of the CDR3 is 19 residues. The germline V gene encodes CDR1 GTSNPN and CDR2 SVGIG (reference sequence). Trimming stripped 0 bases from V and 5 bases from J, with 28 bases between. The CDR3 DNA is TGTGCCTGGAGTGTCAAAGAAGACAGGTTAAGGTATAGGGAAACTGAAGCTTTCTTT. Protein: CAWSVKEDRLRYRETEAFF. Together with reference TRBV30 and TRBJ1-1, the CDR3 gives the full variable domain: SQTIHQWPATLVQPVGSPLSLECTVEGTSNPNLYWYRQAAGRGLQLLFYSVGIGQISSEVPQNLSASRPQDRQFILSSKKLLLSDSGFYLCAWSVKEDRLRYRETEAFFGQGTRLTVV.

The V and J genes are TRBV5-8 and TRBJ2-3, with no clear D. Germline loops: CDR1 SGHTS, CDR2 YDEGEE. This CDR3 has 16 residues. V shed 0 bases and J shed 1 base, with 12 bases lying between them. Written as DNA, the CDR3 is TGTGCCAGCAGCTTGGCCAAGGTTCCTGGCACAGATACGCAGTATTTT. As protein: CASSLAKVPGTDTQYF.

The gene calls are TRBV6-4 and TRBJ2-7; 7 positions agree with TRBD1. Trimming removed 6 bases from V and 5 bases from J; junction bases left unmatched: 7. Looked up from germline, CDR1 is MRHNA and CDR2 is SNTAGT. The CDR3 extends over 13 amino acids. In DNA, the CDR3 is TGTGCCAGCAGGGCACAGGGGTCCAACGAGCAGTACGTC. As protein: CASRAQGSNEQYV.

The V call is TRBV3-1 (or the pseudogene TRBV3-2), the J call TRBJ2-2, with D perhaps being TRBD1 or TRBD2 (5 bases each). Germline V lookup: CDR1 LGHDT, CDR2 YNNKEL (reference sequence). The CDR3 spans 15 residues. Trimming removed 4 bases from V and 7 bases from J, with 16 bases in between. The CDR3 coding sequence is TGTGCCAGCAGCCTACAGTGGGGCGCGGGCGGGGAGCTGTTTTTT. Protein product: CASSLQWGAGGELFF.

DNA for the CDR3: TGCGCCAGCAGCTTTTGGACAGGGGCCACAGATACGCAGTATTTT. Protein sequence: CASSFWTGATDTQYF. The chain is built from TRBV5-1 and TRBJ2-3; 9 bases agree with TRBD1. Trimming cost V 2 bases and J 2 bases; bases outside gene matches: 3. The CDR3 loop spans 15 amino acids. Germline-derived CDR1 and CDR2 are SGHRS and YFSETQ.

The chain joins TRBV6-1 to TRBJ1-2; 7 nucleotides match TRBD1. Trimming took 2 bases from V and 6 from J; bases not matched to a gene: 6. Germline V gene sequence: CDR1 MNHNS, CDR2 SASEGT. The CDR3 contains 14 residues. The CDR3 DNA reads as TGTGCCAGCAGTGAAATCGGACAGGAGAATGGCTACACCTTC. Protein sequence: CASSEIGQENGYTF.

CDR3: CASSSQGNEKKETQYF. The CDR3 nucleotides are TGTGCCAGCAGCTCACAGGGGAATGAAAAGAAAGAGACCCAGTACTTC. The chain is built from TRBV7-2 and TRBJ2-5, with 7 bases lining up with TRBD1. The CDR3 is 16 residues long. Germline lookup yields CDR1 SGHTA and CDR2 FQGNSA. The trim removed 4 bases at V and 3 bases at J, leaving 11 bases unmatched.

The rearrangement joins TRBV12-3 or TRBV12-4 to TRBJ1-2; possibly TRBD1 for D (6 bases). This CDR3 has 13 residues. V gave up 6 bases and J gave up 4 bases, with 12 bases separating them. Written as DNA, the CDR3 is TGTGCCAGCAGCCCTGGACAGAGCTATGGCTACACCTTC. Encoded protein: CASSPGQSYGYTF.

In DNA, the CDR3 is TGCGCCAGCAGCACGGGGGGGACAGGGGGCTCCTACGAGCAGTACGTC. Amino acids: CASSTGGTGGSYEQYV. The chain has TRBV5-1 and TRBJ2-7; 11 bases fit TRBD1. J was trimmed by 0 bases and V by 4 bases; bases with no gene match: 6. The CDR3 is 16 amino acids. CDR1 and CDR2 (germline): SGHRS, YFSETQ.

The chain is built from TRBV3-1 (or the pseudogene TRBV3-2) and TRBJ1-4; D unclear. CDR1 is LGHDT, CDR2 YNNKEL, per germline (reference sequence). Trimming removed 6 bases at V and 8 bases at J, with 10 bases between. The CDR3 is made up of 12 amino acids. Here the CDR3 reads CASSGREEKLFF. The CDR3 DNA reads TGTGCCAGCAGTGGTAGGGAAGAAAAACTGTTTTTT.

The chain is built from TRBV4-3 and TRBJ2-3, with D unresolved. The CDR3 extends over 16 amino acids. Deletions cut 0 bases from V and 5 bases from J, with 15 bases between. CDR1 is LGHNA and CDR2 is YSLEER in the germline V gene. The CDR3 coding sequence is TGCGCCAGCAGCCAAGATGTGGCAGGCGTACAAGATACGCAGTATTTT. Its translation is CASSQDVAGVQDTQYF.

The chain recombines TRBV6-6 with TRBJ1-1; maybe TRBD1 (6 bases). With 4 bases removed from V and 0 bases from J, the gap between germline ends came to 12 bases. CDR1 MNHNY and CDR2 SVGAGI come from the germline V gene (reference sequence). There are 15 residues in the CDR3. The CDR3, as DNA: TGTGCCAGCAGTTTTACTACAGGGTTGAACACTGAAGCTTTCTTT. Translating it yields CASSFTTGLNTEAFF.

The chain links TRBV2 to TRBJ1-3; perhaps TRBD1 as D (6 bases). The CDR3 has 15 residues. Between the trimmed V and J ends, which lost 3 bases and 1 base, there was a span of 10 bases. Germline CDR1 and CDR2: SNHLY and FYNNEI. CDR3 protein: CASSDVGASGNTIYF. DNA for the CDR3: TGTGCCAGCAGTGATGTGGGGGCGTCTGGAAACACCATATATTTT.

The CDR3 nucleotides are TGTGCCAGCTCATCAGGACAGGTCGGATACAATGAGCAGTTCTTC. It translates to CASSSGQVGYNEQFF. The chain has TRBV18 and TRBJ2-1; 7 bases line up with TRBD1. The CDR3 is 15 amino acids. In germline, CDR1 is KGHSH, CDR2 LQKENI. The trim removed 5 bases at V and 4 bases at J, leaving 8 bases unmatched.

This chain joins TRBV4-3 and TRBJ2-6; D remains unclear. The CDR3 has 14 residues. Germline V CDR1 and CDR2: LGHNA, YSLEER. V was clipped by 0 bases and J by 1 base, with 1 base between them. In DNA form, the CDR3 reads TGCGCCAGCAGCCAAGAGTCTGGGGCCAACGTCCTGACTTTC. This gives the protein CASSQESGANVLTF.

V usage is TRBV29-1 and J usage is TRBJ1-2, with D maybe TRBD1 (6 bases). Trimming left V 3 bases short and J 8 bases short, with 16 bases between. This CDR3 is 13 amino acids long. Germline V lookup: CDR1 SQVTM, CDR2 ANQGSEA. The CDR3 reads CSVDGGRVGGYTF. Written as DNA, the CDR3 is TGCAGCGTTGACGGGGGCAGGGTAGGAGGCTACACCTTC.

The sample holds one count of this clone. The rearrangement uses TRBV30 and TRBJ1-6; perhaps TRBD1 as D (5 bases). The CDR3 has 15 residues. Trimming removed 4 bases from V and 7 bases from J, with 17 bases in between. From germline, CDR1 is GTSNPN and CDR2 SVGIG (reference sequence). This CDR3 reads CAWTGTGLGNSPLHF. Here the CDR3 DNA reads TGTGCCTGGACGGGGACGGGCCTCGGGAATTCACCCCTCCACTTT.

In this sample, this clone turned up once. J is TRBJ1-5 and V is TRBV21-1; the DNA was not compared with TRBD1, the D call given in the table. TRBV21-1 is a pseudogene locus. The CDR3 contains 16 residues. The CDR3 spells CASSKVWTGDLQPQHF. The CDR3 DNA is TGTGCCAGCAGCAAAGTATGGACAGGGGATCTTCAGCCCCAGCATTTT.

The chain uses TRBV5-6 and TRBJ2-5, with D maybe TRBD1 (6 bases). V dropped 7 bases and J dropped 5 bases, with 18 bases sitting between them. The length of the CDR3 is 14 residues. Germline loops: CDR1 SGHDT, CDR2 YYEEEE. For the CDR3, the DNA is TGTGCCAGCCTTCGACAGGCCCGCGAGGAGACCCAGTACTTC. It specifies CASLRQAREETQYF.

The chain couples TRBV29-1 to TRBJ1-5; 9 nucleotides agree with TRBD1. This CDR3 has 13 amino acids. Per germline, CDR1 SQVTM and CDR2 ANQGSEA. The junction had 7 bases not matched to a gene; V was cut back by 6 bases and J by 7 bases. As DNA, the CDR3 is TGCAGCGTCAACAGGGGGCCTGGGCAGCCCCAGCATTTT. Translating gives CSVNRGPGQPQHF.

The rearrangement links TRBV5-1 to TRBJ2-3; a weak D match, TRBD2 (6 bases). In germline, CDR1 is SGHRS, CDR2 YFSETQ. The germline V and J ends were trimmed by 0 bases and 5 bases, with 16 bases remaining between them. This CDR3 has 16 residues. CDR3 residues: CASSLEPRGMGDTQYF. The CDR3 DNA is TGCGCCAGCAGCTTGGAACCCCGGGGGATGGGAGATACGCAGTATTTT.